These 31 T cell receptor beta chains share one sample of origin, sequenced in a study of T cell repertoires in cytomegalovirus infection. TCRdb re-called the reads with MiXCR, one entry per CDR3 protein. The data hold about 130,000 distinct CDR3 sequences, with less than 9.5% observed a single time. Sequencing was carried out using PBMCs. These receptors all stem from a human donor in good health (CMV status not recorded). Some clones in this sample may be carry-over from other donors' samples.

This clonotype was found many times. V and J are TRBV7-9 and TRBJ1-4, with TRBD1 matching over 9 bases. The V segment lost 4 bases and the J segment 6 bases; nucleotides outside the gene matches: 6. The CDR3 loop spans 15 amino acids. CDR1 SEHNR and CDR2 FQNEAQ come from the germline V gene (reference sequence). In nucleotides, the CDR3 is TGTGCCAGCAGCTCGCGGGACAGGGTTTATGAAAAACTGTTTTTT. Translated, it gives CASSSRDRVYEKLFF.

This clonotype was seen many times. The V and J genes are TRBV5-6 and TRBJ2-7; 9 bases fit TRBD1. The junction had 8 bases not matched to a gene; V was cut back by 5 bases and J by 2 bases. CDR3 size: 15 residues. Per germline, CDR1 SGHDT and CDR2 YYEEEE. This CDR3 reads CASRAGTGYPYEQYF. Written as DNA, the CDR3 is TGTGCCAGCAGAGCCGGGACAGGGTATCCCTACGAGCAGTACTTC.

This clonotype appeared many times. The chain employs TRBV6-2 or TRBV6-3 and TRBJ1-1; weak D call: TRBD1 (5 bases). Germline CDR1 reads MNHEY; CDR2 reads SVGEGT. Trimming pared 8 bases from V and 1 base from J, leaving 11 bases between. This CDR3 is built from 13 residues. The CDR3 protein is CASGDGANTEAFF. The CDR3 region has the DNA TGTGCCAGCGGCGACGGGGCGAACACTGAAGCTTTCTTT.

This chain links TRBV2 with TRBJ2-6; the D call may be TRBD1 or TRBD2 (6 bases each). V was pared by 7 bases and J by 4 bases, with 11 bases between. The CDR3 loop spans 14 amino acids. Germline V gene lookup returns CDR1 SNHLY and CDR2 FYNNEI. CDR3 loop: CASKEGVGANVLTF. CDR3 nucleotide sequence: TGTGCCAGCAAGGAGGGGGTCGGGGCCAACGTCCTGACTTTC.

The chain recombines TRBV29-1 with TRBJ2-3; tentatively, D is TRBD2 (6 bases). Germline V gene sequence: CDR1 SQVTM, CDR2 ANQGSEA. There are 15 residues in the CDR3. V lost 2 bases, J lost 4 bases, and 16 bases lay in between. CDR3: CSVESGTGRADTQYF. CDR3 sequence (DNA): TGCAGCGTTGAATCCGGGACTGGGCGCGCAGATACGCAGTATTTT.

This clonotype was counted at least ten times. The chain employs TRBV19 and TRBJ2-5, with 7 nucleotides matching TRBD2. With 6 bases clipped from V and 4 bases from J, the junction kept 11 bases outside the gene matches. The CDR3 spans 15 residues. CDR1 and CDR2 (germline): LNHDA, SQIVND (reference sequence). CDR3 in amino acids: CASSNRGLRRETQYF. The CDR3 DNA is TGTGCCAGTAGCAATAGGGGACTACGCCGAGAGACCCAGTACTTC.

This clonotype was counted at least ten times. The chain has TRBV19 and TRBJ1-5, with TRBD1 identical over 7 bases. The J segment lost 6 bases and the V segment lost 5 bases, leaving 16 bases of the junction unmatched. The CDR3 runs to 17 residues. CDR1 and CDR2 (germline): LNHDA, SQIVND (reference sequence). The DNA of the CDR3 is TGTGCCAGTAGTTTCGGATGGGAGAGGGGGCAGAGTCAGCCCCAGCATTTT. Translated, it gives CASSFGWERGQSQPQHF.

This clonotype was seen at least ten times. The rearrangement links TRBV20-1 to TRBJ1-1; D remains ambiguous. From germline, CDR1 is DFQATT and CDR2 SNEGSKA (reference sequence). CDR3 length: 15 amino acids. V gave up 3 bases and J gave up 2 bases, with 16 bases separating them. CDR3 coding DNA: TGCAGTGCTAGTGATGGTGGGTGGGTCAACACTGAAGCTTTCTTT. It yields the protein CSASDGGWVNTEAFF.

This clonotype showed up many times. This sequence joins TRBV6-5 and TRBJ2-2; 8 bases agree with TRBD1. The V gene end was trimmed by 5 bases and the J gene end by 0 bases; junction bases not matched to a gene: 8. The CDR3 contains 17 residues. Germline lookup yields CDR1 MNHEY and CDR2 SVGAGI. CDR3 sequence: CASSPGTGLPNTGELFF. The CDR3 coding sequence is TGTGCCAGCAGTCCCGGGACAGGACTTCCGAACACCGGGGAGCTGTTTTTT.

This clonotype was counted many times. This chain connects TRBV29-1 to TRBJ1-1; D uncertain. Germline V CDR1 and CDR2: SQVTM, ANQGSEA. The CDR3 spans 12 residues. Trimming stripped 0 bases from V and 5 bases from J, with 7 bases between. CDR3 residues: CSVEDWRTEAFF. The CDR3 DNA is TGCAGCGTTGAAGATTGGCGGACTGAAGCTTTCTTT.

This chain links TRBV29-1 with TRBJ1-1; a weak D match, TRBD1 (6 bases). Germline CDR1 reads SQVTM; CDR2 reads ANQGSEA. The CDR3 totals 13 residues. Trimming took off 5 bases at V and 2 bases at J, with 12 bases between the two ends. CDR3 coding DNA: TGCAGCGTTTCGCGGGACACTAACACTGAAGCTTTCTTT. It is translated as CSVSRDTNTEAFF.

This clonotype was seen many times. The CDR3 DNA reads as TGTGCCAGCAGTTTAGCCCGGGGGGAGCTGTTTTTT. It encodes CASSLARGELFF. The rearrangement joins TRBV28 to TRBJ2-2; D is unclear. V was pared by 2 bases and J by 8 bases, with 6 bases between. The CDR3 totals 12 residues. The germline V gene encodes CDR1 MDHEN and CDR2 SYDVKM. The complete variable domain, with remaining parts taken from reference TRBV28 and TRBJ2-2, reads DVKVTQSSRYLVKRTGEKVFLECVQDMDHENMFWYRQDPGLGLRLIYFSYDVKMKEKGDIPEGYSVSREKKERFSLILESASTNQTSMYLCASSLARGELFFGEGSRLTVL.

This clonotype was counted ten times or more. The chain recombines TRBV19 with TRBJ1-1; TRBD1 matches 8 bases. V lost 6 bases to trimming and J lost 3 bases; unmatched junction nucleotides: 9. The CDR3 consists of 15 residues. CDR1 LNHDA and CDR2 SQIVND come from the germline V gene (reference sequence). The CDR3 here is CASSPGTGSHTEAFF. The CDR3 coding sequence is TGTGCCAGTAGCCCAGGGACAGGTTCCCACACTGAAGCTTTCTTT.

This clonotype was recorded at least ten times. CDR3 residues: CASSTGASYGYTF. CDR3 in DNA: TGTGCCAGCAGTACAGGGGCCAGTTATGGCTACACCTTC. V usage is TRBV28 and J usage is TRBJ1-2, with TRBD1 identical over 7 bases. The V gene's germline CDR1 is MDHEN and CDR2 SYDVKM. This CDR3 has 13 amino acids. V lost 5 bases, J lost 5 bases, and 5 bases stayed unmatched.

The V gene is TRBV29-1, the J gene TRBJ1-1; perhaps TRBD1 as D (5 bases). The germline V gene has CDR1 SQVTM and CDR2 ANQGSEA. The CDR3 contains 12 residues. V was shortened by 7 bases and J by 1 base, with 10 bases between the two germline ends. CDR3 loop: CSAAQGNTEAFF. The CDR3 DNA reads TGCAGCGCAGCTCAGGGGAACACTGAAGCTTTCTTT. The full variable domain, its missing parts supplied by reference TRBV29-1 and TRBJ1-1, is SAVISQKPSRDICQRGTSLTIQCQVDSQVTMMFWYRQQPGQSLTLIATANQGSEATYESGFVIDKFPISRPNLTFSTLTVSNMSPEDSSIYLCSAAQGNTEAFFGQGTRLTVV.

The CDR3 region is CSVARSQGNEQFF. CDR3 sequence (DNA): TGCAGCGTCGCTCGGTCGCAGGGCAATGAGCAGTTCTTC. The V gene is TRBV29-1, the J gene TRBJ2-1; a weak D match, TRBD1 (5 bases). The CDR3 length is 13 residues. The germline V and J ends were trimmed by 6 bases and 6 bases, with 15 bases remaining between them. Germline values: CDR1 SQVTM, CDR2 ANQGSEA.

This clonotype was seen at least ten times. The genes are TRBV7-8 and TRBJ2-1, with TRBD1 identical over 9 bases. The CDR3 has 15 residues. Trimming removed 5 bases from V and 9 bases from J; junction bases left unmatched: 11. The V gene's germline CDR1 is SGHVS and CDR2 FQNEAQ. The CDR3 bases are TGTGCCAGCAGCGTCTTAGGGACAGGGAAGATTGAGCAGTTCTTC. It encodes CASSVLGTGKIEQFF.

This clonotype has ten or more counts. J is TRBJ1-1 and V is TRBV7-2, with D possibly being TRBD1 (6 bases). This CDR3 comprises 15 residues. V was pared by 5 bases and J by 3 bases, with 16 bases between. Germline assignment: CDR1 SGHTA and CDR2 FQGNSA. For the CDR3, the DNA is TGTGCCAGCAGCCAAAGGGGGGGGCGACACACTGAAGCTTTCTTT. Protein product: CASSQRGGRHTEAFF.

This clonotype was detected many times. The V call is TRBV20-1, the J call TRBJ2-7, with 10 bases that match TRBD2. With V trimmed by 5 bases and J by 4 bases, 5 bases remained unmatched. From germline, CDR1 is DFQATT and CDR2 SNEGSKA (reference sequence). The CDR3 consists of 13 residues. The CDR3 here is CSASIAGGYEQYF. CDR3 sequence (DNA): TGCAGTGCTTCTATAGCGGGGGGTTACGAGCAGTACTTC.

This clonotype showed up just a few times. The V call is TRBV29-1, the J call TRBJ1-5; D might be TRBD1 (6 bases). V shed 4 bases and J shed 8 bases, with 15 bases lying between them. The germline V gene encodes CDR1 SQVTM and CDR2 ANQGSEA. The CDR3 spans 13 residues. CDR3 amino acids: CSVVVTGMEPQHF. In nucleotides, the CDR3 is TGCAGCGTTGTTGTTACAGGGATGGAGCCCCAGCATTTT.

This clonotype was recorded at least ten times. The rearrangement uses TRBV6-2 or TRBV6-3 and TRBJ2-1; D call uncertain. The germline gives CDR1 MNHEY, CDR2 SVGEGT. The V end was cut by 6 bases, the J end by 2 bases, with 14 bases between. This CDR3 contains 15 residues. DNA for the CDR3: TGTGCCAGCAGATCCGGGTACGCGACCTACAATGAGCAGTTCTTC. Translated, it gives CASRSGYATYNEQFF.

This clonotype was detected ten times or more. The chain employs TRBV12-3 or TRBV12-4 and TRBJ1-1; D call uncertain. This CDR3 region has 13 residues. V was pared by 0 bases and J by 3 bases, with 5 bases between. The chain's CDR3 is CASSLAPDTEAFF. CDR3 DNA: TGTGCCAGCAGTTTAGCACCGGACACTGAAGCTTTCTTT.

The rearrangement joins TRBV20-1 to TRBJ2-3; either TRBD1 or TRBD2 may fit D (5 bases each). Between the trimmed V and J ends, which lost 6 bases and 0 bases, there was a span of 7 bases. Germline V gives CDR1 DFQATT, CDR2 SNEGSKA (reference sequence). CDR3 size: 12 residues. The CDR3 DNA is TGCAGTGCCGAGGGGAGCACAGATACGCAGTATTTT. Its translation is CSAEGSTDTQYF.

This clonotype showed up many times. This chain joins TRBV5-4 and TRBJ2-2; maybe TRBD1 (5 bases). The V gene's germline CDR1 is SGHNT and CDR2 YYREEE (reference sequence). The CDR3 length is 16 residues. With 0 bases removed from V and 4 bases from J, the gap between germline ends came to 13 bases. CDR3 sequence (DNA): TGTGCCAGCAGCTTGGACCCTCAGGGAACCACCGGGGAGCTGTTTTTT. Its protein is CASSLDPQGTTGELFF.

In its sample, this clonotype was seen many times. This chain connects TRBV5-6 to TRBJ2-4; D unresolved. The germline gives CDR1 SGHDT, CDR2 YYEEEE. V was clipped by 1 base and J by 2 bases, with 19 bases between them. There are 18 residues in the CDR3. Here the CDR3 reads CASSLKAAPGPSKNIQYF. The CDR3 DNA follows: TGTGCCAGCAGCTTGAAGGCGGCACCCGGGCCGTCCAAAAACATTCAGTACTTC.

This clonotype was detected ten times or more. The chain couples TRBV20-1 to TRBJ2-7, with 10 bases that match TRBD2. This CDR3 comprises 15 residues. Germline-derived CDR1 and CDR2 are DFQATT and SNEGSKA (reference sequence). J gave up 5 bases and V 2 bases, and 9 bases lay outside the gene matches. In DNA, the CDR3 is TGCAGTGCTAGAATCGGACTAGCGGTTTCCCACGAGCAGTACTTC. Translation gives CSARIGLAVSHEQYF.

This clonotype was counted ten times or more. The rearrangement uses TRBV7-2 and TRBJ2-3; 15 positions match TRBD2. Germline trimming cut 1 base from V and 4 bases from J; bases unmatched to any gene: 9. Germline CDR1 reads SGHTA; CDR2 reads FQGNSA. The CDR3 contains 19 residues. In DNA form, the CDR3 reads TGTGCCAGCAGCTTAGGCGGGCGGACTAGCGGGGGGGCCGCAGATACGCAGTATTTT. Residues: CASSLGGRTSGGAADTQYF.

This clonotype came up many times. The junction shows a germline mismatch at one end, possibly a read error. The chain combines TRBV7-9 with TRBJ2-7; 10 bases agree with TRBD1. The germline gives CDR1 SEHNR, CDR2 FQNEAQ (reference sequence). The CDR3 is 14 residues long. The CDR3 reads CASSLGTGVYEQYF. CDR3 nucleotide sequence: TGTGCCAGCAGTTTAGGGACAGGGGTCTACGAGCAGTACTTC.

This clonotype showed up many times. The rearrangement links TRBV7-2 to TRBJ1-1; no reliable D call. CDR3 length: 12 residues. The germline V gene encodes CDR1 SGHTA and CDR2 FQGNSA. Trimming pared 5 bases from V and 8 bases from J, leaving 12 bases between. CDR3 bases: TGTGCCAGCAGCGTTAGAGGGAGGGAAGCTTTCTTT. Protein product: CASSVRGREAFF.

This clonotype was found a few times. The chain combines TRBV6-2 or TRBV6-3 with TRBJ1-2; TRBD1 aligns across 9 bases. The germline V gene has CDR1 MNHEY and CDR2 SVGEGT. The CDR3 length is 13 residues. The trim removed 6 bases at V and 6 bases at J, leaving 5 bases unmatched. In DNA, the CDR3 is TGTGCCAGCAGGAGAACAGGGGGCGATGGCTACACCTTC. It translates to CASRRTGGDGYTF.

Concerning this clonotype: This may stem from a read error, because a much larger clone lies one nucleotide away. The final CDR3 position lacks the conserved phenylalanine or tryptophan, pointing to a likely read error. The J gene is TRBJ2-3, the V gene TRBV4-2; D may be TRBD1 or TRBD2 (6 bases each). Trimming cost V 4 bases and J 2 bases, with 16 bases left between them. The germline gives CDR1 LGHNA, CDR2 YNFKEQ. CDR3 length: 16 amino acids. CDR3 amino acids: CASSPLEGGPTDTQYL. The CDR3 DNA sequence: TGTGCCAGCAGCCCTCTCGAGGGGGGCCCCACAGATACGCAGTATCTT.